Below, 6 T cell receptor beta chains from the same sample are listed, as sequenced in a study of blood T cell dynamics during melanoma immunotherapy. The sample's time point: pre-treatment baseline. The table came from immunoSEQ multiplex PCR; TCRdb's copy has only in-frame clones and leaves some out. The table lists 9,000 to 10,000 clones, 86% of them singletons. Sequenced material: blood, taken from a patient treated with checkpoint blockade. The receptors were gathered from a human donor with melanoma.

The chain links TRBV10-1 to TRBJ2-7; 9 nucleotides align to TRBD1. The length of the CDR3 is 15 residues. With 0 bases clipped from V and 9 bases from J, the junction kept 9 bases outside the gene matches. The V gene's germline CDR1 is WNHNN and CDR2 SYGVQD (reference sequence). CDR3 coding DNA: TGCGCCAGCAGTGAGTCAAAGACAGGGGGTAAGCGGCAGTACTTC. Protein sequence: CASSESKTGGKRQYF.

The J gene is TRBJ1-1, the V gene TRBV2; D gene unclear. The germline V and J ends were trimmed by 5 bases and 5 bases, with 15 bases remaining between them. The CDR3 contains 14 residues. Germline lookup yields CDR1 SNHLY and CDR2 FYNNEI. For the CDR3, the DNA is TGTGCCAGCAGTAGCCGAATGGTTGGGACTGAAGCTTTCTTT. The encoded protein is CASSSRMVGTEAFF.

The gene calls are TRBV30 and TRBJ2-5; D not resolved. Deletions cut 1 base from V and 5 bases from J, with 8 bases between. The germline gives CDR1 GTSNPN, CDR2 SVGIG (reference sequence). The CDR3 has 12 amino acids. In DNA form, the CDR3 reads TGTGCCTGGAGTGGCGGCGAGGAGACCCAGTACTTC. Its translation is CAWSGGEETQYF.

The chain recombines TRBV9 with TRBJ2-5; perhaps TRBD2 as D (5 bases). Trimming left V 6 bases short and J 5 bases short, with 17 bases between. The CDR3 consists of 14 residues. The V gene's germline CDR1 is SGDLS and CDR2 YYNGEE. The CDR3 loop reads CASNRKGREETQYF. The CDR3 nucleotides read TGTGCCAGCAACCGGAAAGGAAGGGAGGAGACCCAGTACTTC.

J is TRBJ2-7 and V is TRBV7-8; TRBD1 or TRBD2 may be the D gene (5 bases each). Germline lookup yields CDR1 SGHVS and CDR2 FQNEAQ. The CDR3 contains 14 residues. Trimming took 5 bases from V and 2 from J, leaving 13 bases between them. CDR3 sequence (DNA): TGTGCCAGCAGCATCCGGGACGGTGCCTACGAGCAGTACTTC. Translated, it gives CASSIRDGAYEQYF.

This chain joins TRBV6-6 and TRBJ1-2; perhaps TRBD1 as D (6 bases). Germline V CDR1 and CDR2: MNHNY, SVGAGI (reference sequence). Trimming left V 6 bases short and J 6 bases short, with 17 bases between. The CDR3 totals 14 residues. The CDR3 spells CASSRQGRGDGYTF. In DNA form, the CDR3 reads TGTGCCAGCAGCCGGCAGGGTAGGGGGGATGGCTACACCTTC.